This T cell receptor beta chain was identified in a study of vaccination effects on CD4 cells after COVID-19 (dated by TCRdb to 2021 to 2024). Study-wide context: Participants received two doses of either the BNT162b2 or the mRNA-1273 mRNA SARS-CoV-2 vaccine. The study compared SARS-CoV-2 spike-specific CD4+ TCR repertoires before and after mRNA vaccination in COVID-19 convalescent patients and infection-naive vaccine recipients. The full study included some 10 COVID-19 convalescent patients and a few SARS-CoV-2-naive healthy vaccine recipients. Cultures from other donors in the study were sequenced using the Oncomine TCR Beta short-read assay on an Illumina iSeq 100. Broad study findings and their caveats: At late post-vaccination timepoints, both infection-induced and vaccine-induced clones showed marked clonal contraction, consistent with waning T cell responses. The study was limited by a small number of convalescent patients and lacked early post-infection timepoints. In healthy vaccine recipients, vaccine-induced clones were almost all SARS-CoV-2 mono-reactive, with only 1 of 255 cross-reactive with common cold coronaviruses.

A word on this clone: Its antigen remains undetermined. Per-base quality was not reported, and no clone a single base away is much larger than it.

CDR1 and CDR2 were assigned from the germline V gene (reference sequence) as WNHNN and SYGVQD. The CDR3, from cysteine to phenylalanine, totals 12 residues. Just CDR3 DNA is preserved here, 36 bases in frame from base 1. The V and J ends are trimmed by 2 bases and 4 bases, leaving 3 bases between them. Library generation was performed with the immunoSEQ multiplex PCR assay. DNA from the CD4+ T cells that had been cultured and isolated underwent TCR beta CDR3 sequencing. From the authors' description of their analysis: The analysis removed non-productive TCR sequences, trimmed reads to the CDR3 region, and retained only CDR3s that were 7 or more amino acids long. The MANAFEST web app was used to identify antigen-specific clonotypes by comparing expansion in peptide wells with expansion in reference cultures. To count as positive, a clone had to show expansion at FDR<0.05 compared with the reference and with all other wells, an odds ratio above 5, and a frequency above 0.1% in two replicate wells. A clonotype was defined as cross-reactive if the clonotype was significantly expanded both in SARS-CoV-2 spike wells and in at least one common cold coronavirus spike condition. Using the stringdist R package, CDR3 similarity was measured by Levenshtein distance, and unrooted trees were constructed with ape in R 3.6.1. Entries here come from immuneACCESS through TCRdb and include only in-frame sequences with V and J called. Some clones fail to appear in such tables; in the studies checked, an unresolved V gene covers under half of the shortfall, and the cause of the remainder is unknown. That table furnishes V, J and clone size, whereas the DNA furnished D and trimming. The sample data list 65,000 to 90,000 clones, and approximately 74% of these were observed just once. 2.5% to 3% of the sample lies in the top ten.

To identify antigen-specific CD4+ T cell clonotypes by their expansion, the ViraFEST assay first stimulated PBMC with viral peptide pools and then applied TCR sequencing. After less than 13 days of culture, CD4+ T cells were isolated with the EasySep CD4+ T cell isolation kit. The absence of prior SARS-CoV-2 infection in healthy vaccine recipients was confirmed by negative nucleocapsid antibodies before and after vaccination. A few million PBMC per well were cultured with 9 to 10 ug/ml peptides in IMDM containing approximately 4.5% human AB serum, roughly 10 IU/ml IL-2 and gentamicin. On days 3 and 7, half of the culture medium was replaced with fresh IL-2-containing medium. Unless noted otherwise, every peptide stimulation condition was grown in triplicate wells. PBMC were separated from whole blood using Ficoll-Paque Plus gradient centrifugation and were then either cryopreserved at -140C or used fresh. The spike proteins of SARS-CoV-2 and of the common cold coronaviruses HCoV-NL63, HCoV-OC43 and HCoV-229E were spanned by overlapping peptide pools. Genomic DNA was extracted from cultured CD4+ T cells with the QIAamp micro DNA kit.

This clonotype was obtained from a human donor who received a COVID-19 vaccine. This sample comprised CD4+ T cells from PBMCs cultured with HCoV-NL63 spike peptides, obtained before COVID-19 vaccination. According to the study, the label for this sample's cell subset or site signals: HCoV-NL63 spike overlapping peptide pool stimulation. This sequence uses TRBV10-1 and TRBJ2-1; no D gene is confidently identified. The encoded CDR3 is CASSEAYNEQFF. The DNA reads as follows: TGCGCCAGCAGTGAGGCTTACAATGAGCAGTTCTTC.